Given below is one T cell receptor (beta chain) in context. What it recognizes is unknown. The CDR3 is 15 residues long. The V and J ends lost 5 bases and 5 bases respectively, with 19 bases between them. Germline V CDR1 and CDR2: MDHEN, SYDVKM. The sample is drawn from a study of cytomegalovirus exposure and HLA in healthy donors. Study conclusions and caveats: Accurate HLA-A and HLA-B prediction from TCR beta sequences was reported for most subjects.

Use of 60 Vbeta and 13 Jbeta primers characterized the PCR. TCRdb keeps only in-frame clones here, not all; method: immunoSEQ multiplex PCR. This sample has more than 50,000 clones; 85% occur once, and the top ten carry about 10%. The V gene is TRBV28, the J gene TRBJ2-7; a weak D match, TRBD2 (6 bases). The sequenced sample consisted of PBMCs. The TCR was taken from a female donor in good health and CMV-seronegative. The CDR3 loop reads CASSPTRLASNEQYF. The DNA for the CDR3 is TGTGCCAGCAGTCCCACCCGGCTAGCGTCCAACGAGCAGTACTTC.